This TCR beta chain was recorded in a study of response to subunit inactivated influenza vaccine. General study findings and limits: It was suggested by the authors that few new T cells are recruited by each seasonal influenza vaccination.

The CDR3 has 13 residues. The V and J ends lost 6 bases and 3 bases, in that order; junction bases with no gene match: 5. Germline V lookup: CDR1 MDHEN, CDR2 SYDVKM. Worth noting for this clonotype: Its antigen is unknown.

MiXCR was run by TCRdb on the RT-PCR reads, yielding one entry per CDR3 protein. The sample carries about 480,000 distinct CDR3 sequences, 25% recorded once. This clonotype was obtained from a man between 45 and 60 years old who received an inactivated influenza vaccine. The sample in question was CD4+ T cells sorted from PBMCs, obtained around 5 days after vaccination. The chain recombines TRBV28 with TRBJ2-7; 7 positions match TRBD1. The CDR3 nucleotides are TGTGCCAGCAGAAAACAGGGGCACTACGAGCAGTACTTC. Residues: CASRKQGHYEQYF. Full variable domain (rest looked up from reference TRBV28 and TRBJ2-7): DVKVTQSSRYLVKRTGEKVFLECVQDMDHENMFWYRQDPGLGLRLIYFSYDVKMKEKGDIPEGYSVSREKKERFSLILESASTNQTSMYLCASRKQGHYEQYFGPGTRLTVT.